This entry lists 13 T cell receptor beta chains sequenced from one sample in a study of OX40 agonist ivuxolimab in advanced cancers. This table comes from immunoSEQ multiplex PCR, and its TCRdb copy is limited to in-frame clones, with some not included. This sample has about 54,000 clones, with roughly 90% found just once. Here the sequenced sample was CD4+ or CD8+ T cells sorted from blood, taken in a trial of the OX40 agonist ivuxolimab. The receptors originated from an adult with an advanced solid tumor such as melanoma, head and neck, liver or kidney cancer.

The chain combines TRBV6-5 with TRBJ2-7, with D unresolved. The CDR3 contains 14 residues. Deletions cut 0 bases from V and 3 bases from J, with 9 bases between. Germline-derived CDR1 and CDR2 are MNHEY and SVGAGI. The CDR3 loop is CASSYSGPSYEQYF. CDR3 in DNA: TGTGCCAGCAGTTACTCTGGACCAAGCTACGAGCAGTACTTC.

The chain employs TRBV11-2 and TRBJ1-1; 9 bases line up with TRBD1. Germline V gene lookup returns CDR1 SGHAT and CDR2 FQNNGV. V dropped 4 bases and J dropped 3; count of bases not matched to a gene: 6. The CDR3 has 15 residues. The CDR3 protein is CASSWGQGSYTEAFF. CDR3 nucleotide sequence: TGTGCCAGCAGCTGGGGACAGGGATCGTACACTGAAGCTTTCTTT.

This chain connects TRBV6-5 to TRBJ1-3; D gene ambiguous. The CDR3 consists of 15 residues. Trimming cost V 4 bases and J 0 bases, with 10 bases left between them. Germline V gives CDR1 MNHEY, CDR2 SVGAGI. The CDR3 region is CASSSDLSSGNTIYF. The CDR3 DNA follows: TGTGCCAGCAGTTCGGACTTATCCTCTGGAAACACCATATATTTT.

This clone was seen more than once but under ten times. Compared with germline, one end of the junction differs, possibly owing to a read error. This chain uses TRBV11-2 with TRBJ1-2, with 7 positions matching TRBD1. Germline CDR1 SGHAT, CDR2 FQNNGV. This CDR3 region has 12 residues. The CDR3 protein is CASSLDDRVLIF. The CDR3 region has the DNA TGTGCCAGCAGCTTAGACGACAGGGTATTAATCTTC.

The V gene is TRBV27, the J gene TRBJ2-2, with 7 positions matching TRBD1. Germline V CDR1 and CDR2: MNHEY, SMNVEV (reference sequence). The CDR3 runs to 15 residues. Trimming took 1 base from V and 4 from J; bases not matched to a gene: 3. The CDR3 nucleotides read TGTGCCAGCAGTTTATACGGGACAGCCACCGGGGAGCTGTTTTTT. It yields the protein CASSLYGTATGELFF.

This chain joins TRBV9 and TRBJ1-2, with a weak D call TRBD1 (6 bases). Trimming removed 4 bases from V and 2 bases from J, with 15 bases in between. The V gene's germline CDR1 is SGDLS and CDR2 YYNGEE. This CDR3 is 15 amino acids long. The CDR3: CASSPGDGQNYGYTF. In DNA form, the CDR3 reads TGTGCCAGCAGCCCGGGGGACGGACAGAACTATGGCTACACCTTC.

The chain links TRBV4-1 to TRBJ2-1; tentatively, D is TRBD1 (6 bases). V was clipped by 1 base and J by 3 bases, with 7 bases between them. Germline lookup yields CDR1 MGHRA and CDR2 YSYEKL. This CDR3 has 14 amino acids. The CDR3 here is CASSQAGDYNEQFF. Here the CDR3 DNA reads TGCGCCAGCAGCCAAGCAGGGGACTACAATGAGCAGTTCTTC.

The chain uses TRBV28 and TRBJ2-7; possibly TRBD1 for D (6 bases). The CDR3 is 14 amino acids. Trimming took off 3 bases at V and 0 bases at J, with 9 bases between the two ends. Germline loops: CDR1 MDHEN, CDR2 SYDVKM. CDR3 protein: CASSLRGNSYEQYF. For the CDR3, the DNA is TGTGCCAGCAGTTTGAGGGGGAACTCCTACGAGCAGTACTTC.

The V call is TRBV11-2, the J call TRBJ2-1, with a weak D call TRBD1 (7 bases). Trimming took 1 base from V and 9 from J, leaving 16 bases between them. This CDR3 is 15 amino acids long. Germline values: CDR1 SGHAT, CDR2 FQNNGV. CDR3 amino acids: CASSLVISGGGEQFF. For the CDR3, the DNA is TGTGCCAGCAGCTTAGTTATCTCAGGGGGAGGTGAGCAGTTCTTC.

This clone was recorded only once. This rearrangement joins TRBV6-1 to TRBJ1-1; D not resolved. From germline, CDR1 is MNHNS and CDR2 SASEGT. Trimming cost V 2 bases and J 0 bases, with 13 bases left between them. The CDR3 spans 16 residues. DNA of the CDR3: TGTGCCAGCAGTGAATATCGTGTCAGCTTGAACACTGAAGCTTTCTTT. Translation: CASSEYRVSLNTEAFF.

This chain links TRBV19 with TRBJ1-4; D is ambiguous. V lost 8 bases, J lost 7 bases, and 14 bases lay in between. CDR3 size: 13 residues. Germline V CDR1 and CDR2: LNHDA, SQIVND (reference sequence). Written as DNA, the CDR3 is TGTGCCAGTGGCTTTGTCTTTGGTGAAAAACTGTTTTTT. It codes for CASGFVFGEKLFF.

The rearrangement joins TRBV7-6 to TRBJ1-3; D ambiguous. Germline V gene lookup returns CDR1 SGHVS and CDR2 FNYEAQ. Trimming removed 2 bases at V and 2 bases at J, with 1 base between. The CDR3 covers 12 residues. The CDR3 is CASSLPGNTIYF. In nucleotides, the CDR3 is TGTGCCAGCAGCTTACCTGGAAACACCATATATTTT.

The chain recombines TRBV10-3 with TRBJ2-3; TRBD2 agrees at 8 bases. With V trimmed by 1 base and J by 2 bases, 5 bases remained unmatched. Germline assignment: CDR1 ENHRY and CDR2 SYGVKD. This CDR3 has 16 residues. Here the CDR3 reads CAISEFRGGNTDTQYF. CDR3 bases: TGTGCCATCAGTGAGTTCCGGGGGGGAAACACAGATACGCAGTATTTT.